These 19 T cell receptor beta chains share one sample of origin, sequenced in a study of blood T cell repertoires in COVID-19. Assay used: immunoSEQ multiplex PCR; TCRdb lists only in-frame clones, some missing. The sample has some 200,000 clones; around 86% are singletons. Material for sequencing was peripheral blood. Receptors were obtained from an elderly man with acute or convalescent COVID-19.

The chain uses TRBV7-2 and TRBJ2-7, with 15 bases identical to TRBD2. Trimming at V came to 4 bases and at J to 3 bases, leaving 7 bases not matched to a gene. CDR1 is SGHTA, CDR2 FQGNSA, per germline. There are 17 residues in the CDR3. CDR3 loop: CASSSLGLAGGYYEQYF. In DNA, the CDR3 is TGTGCCAGCAGCTCCCTCGGACTAGCGGGGGGGTACTACGAGCAGTACTTC.

The gene calls are TRBV7-6 and TRBJ2-1; 10 bases match TRBD2. The CDR3 consists of 17 residues. Germline trimming cut 5 bases from V and 0 bases from J; bases unmatched to any gene: 7. CDR1 and CDR2 (germline): SGHVS, FNYEAQ. The DNA for the CDR3 is TGTGCCAGCAGCAGAATAGCGGGAGGCAACTCCTACAATGAGCAGTTCTTC. This translates into CASSRIAGGNSYNEQFF.

V and J are TRBV2 and TRBJ2-3; 9 bases are a match to TRBD2. The J segment lost 4 bases and the V segment lost 7 bases, leaving 6 bases of the junction unmatched. Germline V gene lookup returns CDR1 SNHLY and CDR2 FYNNEI. CDR3 length equals 14 residues. CDR3 nucleotides: TGTGCCAGCACGCGGACTAGCGTGGCAGATACGCAGTATTTT. Translation gives CASTRTSVADTQYF.

This sequence joins TRBV28 and TRBJ1-2; D is unclear. The CDR3 runs 11 residues. CDR1 MDHEN and CDR2 SYDVKM come from the germline V gene. Deletions cut 10 bases from V and 3 bases from J, with 9 bases between. The CDR3 is CATRADYGYTF. In DNA, the CDR3 is TGTGCCACACGCGCTGACTATGGCTACACCTTC.

The J gene is TRBJ2-3, the V gene TRBV6-6; a weak D match, TRBD1 (6 bases). Per the germline V gene, CDR1 is MNHNY and CDR2 is SVGAGI (reference sequence). V lost 6 bases and J 5 bases, leaving 6 bases between the germline ends. CDR3 length equals 11 residues. For the CDR3, the DNA is TGTGCCAGCAGGGACAGAGATACGCAGTATTTT. Translated, it gives CASRDRDTQYF.

The chain is built from TRBV28 and TRBJ1-2; 11 nucleotides align to TRBD1. V dropped 10 bases and J dropped 3; count of bases not matched to a gene: 7. Germline assignment: CDR1 MDHEN and CDR2 SYDVKM. This CDR3 region has 14 residues. DNA of the CDR3: TGTGCCACCCATCGGACAGGGGGCGACTATGGCTACACCTTC. Protein product: CATHRTGGDYGYTF.

This chain uses TRBV19 with TRBJ1-1; D not certain. Trimming shortened V by 6 bases and J by 5 bases, and 16 bases separated the two germline ends. This CDR3 has 14 amino acids. Per germline, CDR1 LNHDA and CDR2 SQIVND (reference sequence). The CDR3 protein is CASSIVPGGTEAFF. The CDR3 DNA sequence: TGTGCCAGTAGCATTGTCCCGGGTGGGACTGAAGCTTTCTTT.

The sample holds a few counts of this clone. This chain uses TRBV27 with TRBJ1-2; 9 bases are shared with TRBD1. J lost 8 bases, V lost 3 bases, and 4 bases had no gene match. Germline V gene sequence: CDR1 MNHEY, CDR2 SMNVEV (reference sequence). CDR3 length: 13 residues. The CDR3 spells CASSFDRGAGYTF. The CDR3 DNA is TGTGCCAGCAGTTTTGACAGGGGGGCCGGCTACACCTTC.

This chain links TRBV27 with TRBJ2-7; D may be TRBD2 (6 bases). The CDR3 has 14 residues. Trimming shortened V by 5 bases and J by 2 bases, and 13 bases separated the two germline ends. CDR1 is MNHEY and CDR2 is SMNVEV in the germline V gene (reference sequence). The CDR3 DNA follows: TGTGCCAGCAGTCGAGGGACGGGGGCCTACGAGCAGTACGTC. As protein: CASSRGTGAYEQYV.

A few counts support this clone. The V gene is TRBV23-1, the J gene TRBJ2-2; D perhaps matches TRBD1 (6 bases). TRBV23-1 is classed as an ORF, of uncertain function. The CDR3 extends over 15 amino acids. V was clipped by 5 bases and J by 7 bases, with 17 bases between them. In DNA form, the CDR3 reads TGCGCCAGCAGTATCCTCACAGGGACGGGCGGGGAGCTGTTTTTT. Its translation is CASSILTGTGGELFF.

The chain links TRBV5-6 to TRBJ1-3, with D tentatively TRBD1 (5 bases). The CDR3 is 14 amino acids. Germline CDR1 SGHDT, CDR2 YYEEEE. V dropped 0 bases and J dropped 4 bases, with 8 bases sitting between them. The CDR3 reads CASSLGTIGNTIYF. CDR3 nucleotides: TGTGCCAGCAGCTTGGGGACAATCGGAAACACCATATATTTT.

The rearrangement uses TRBV5-4 and TRBJ1-4; D remains ambiguous. V dropped 4 bases and J dropped 6 bases, with 16 bases sitting between them. This CDR3 is built from 15 residues. Germline CDR1 SGHNT, CDR2 YYREEE (reference sequence). The CDR3 region has the DNA TGTGCCAGCAGCAGTGCAGGAGGGCAGGATGAAAAACTGTTTTTT. Translating gives CASSSAGGQDEKLFF.

This chain links TRBV30 with TRBJ1-1, with TRBD1 matching 7 bases. This CDR3 spans 13 amino acids. Germline CDR1 and CDR2: GTSNPN and SVGIG (reference sequence). Trimming at V came to 4 bases and at J to 4 bases, leaving 6 bases not matched to a gene. The CDR3 DNA reads TGTGCCTGGACCACAGGGGTGACCACTGAAGCTTTCTTT. Protein sequence: CAWTTGVTTEAFF.

The chain joins TRBV28 to TRBJ2-7, with 8 bases lining up with TRBD1. V dropped 4 bases and J dropped 3; count of bases not matched to a gene: 11. CDR1 and CDR2 from the germline V gene are MDHEN and SYDVKM. The CDR3 sequence is 16 residues long. CDR3 nucleotide sequence: TGTGCCAGCAGTTCCCATCCTGGACAGGGTGACTACGAGCAGTACTTC. It specifies CASSSHPGQGDYEQYF.

The gene calls are TRBV5-1 and TRBJ2-2; D is undetermined. CDR3 length equals 13 residues. Trimming left V 4 bases short and J 8 bases short, with 12 bases between. Germline V gives CDR1 SGHRS, CDR2 YFSETQ. The CDR3 coding sequence is TGCGCCAGCAGCCGACTTATAGTGGGGGAGCTGTTTTTT. This encodes CASSRLIVGELFF.

This clone has more than one count but fewer than ten. The chain joins TRBV20-1 to TRBJ2-3; 9 bases fit TRBD2. The germline V gene encodes CDR1 DFQATT and CDR2 SNEGSKA (reference sequence). This CDR3 contains 17 residues. Trimming took 3 bases from V and 2 from J; bases not matched to a gene: 12. The CDR3 DNA follows: TGCAGTGCTAGTAATAGGGCCCTAGCGGGAAACACAGATACGCAGTATTTT. Protein: CSASNRALAGNTDTQYF.

This clone was seen just once. This rearrangement joins TRBV6-5 to TRBJ1-2, with D possibly matching TRBD1 (5 bases). V was cut by 0 bases and J by 4 bases, with 12 bases left in between. CDR1 MNHEY and CDR2 SVGAGI come from the germline V gene. This CDR3 is 15 amino acids long. The DNA for the CDR3 is TGTGCCAGCAGTTACTCTAGGGGAGGGACCTATGGCTACACCTTC. Encoded protein: CASSYSRGGTYGYTF.

Of note for this clone: Other DNA sequences in the same sample also yield this CDR3. DNA for the CDR3: TGTGCCAGCTCACCACCCGGACAGCCCTACGAGCAGTACTTC. It yields the protein CASSPPGQPYEQYF. V usage is TRBV18 and J usage is TRBJ2-7; tentative D call: TRBD1 (6 bases). In germline, CDR1 is KGHSH, CDR2 LQKENI. There are 14 residues in the CDR3. Trimming took off 0 bases at V and 2 bases at J, with 8 bases between the two ends.

The V and J genes are TRBV18 and TRBJ2-5, with TRBD1 matching over 9 bases. V shed 3 bases and J 3 bases; nucleotides not matched to a gene: 2. The CDR3 runs to 14 residues. CDR1 and CDR2 (germline): KGHSH, LQKENI. CDR3 amino acids: CASSPWDREETQYF. CDR3 DNA: TGTGCCAGCTCACCTTGGGACAGGGAAGAGACCCAGTACTTC.